This entry features one TCR beta chain sequence. This entry comes from a study of PD-1 blockade in mismatch repair-deficient tumors. The V end was cut by 4 bases, the J end by 6 bases, with 8 bases between. The CDR3 contains 12 residues. Looked up from germline, CDR1 is SGHRS and CDR2 is YFSETQ. The method was immunoSEQ multiplex PCR; TCRdb's version includes in-frame clones alone and lacks a portion of them. Found here are roughly 110,000 clones, about 80% of them singletons; the top ten hold 4.5% to 5.5%. The receptor's source is an adult with mismatch repair-deficient cancer. The chain employs TRBV5-1 and TRBJ2-1; D call uncertain. Sequenced here: peripheral blood, sampled around 60 weeks after starting pembrolizumab. The chain's CDR3 is CASSDSINEQFF. The DNA for the CDR3 is TGCGCCAGCAGCGACTCAATCAATGAGCAGTTCTTC. The full variable domain, rest sourced from reference TRBV5-1 and TRBJ2-1, is KAGVTQTPRYLIKTRGQQVTLSCSPISGHRSVSWYQQTPGQGLQFLFEYFSETQRNKGNFPGRFSGRQFSNSRSEMNVSTLELGDSALYLCASSDSINEQFFGPGTRLTVL.